This T cell receptor (beta chain) was sequenced for a study of blood T cell repertoires in COVID-19. Study overall: T cells, B-cell-depleted T cells, or PBMCs provided the cDNA or gDNA that served as material.

Here immunoSEQ multiplex PCR was the method, and the copy in TCRdb shows in-frame clones only, minus some. The sample has about 370,000 clones; about 90% are singletons. Enrolled during active infection, Seattle patients were then followed longitudinally. The germline CDR1 and CDR2 sequences are SNHLY and FYNNEI. Trimming took 1 base from V and 8 from J, leaving 15 bases between them. CDR3 length: 14 residues. V and J are TRBV2 and TRBJ2-7, with a possible D match to TRBD1 (6 bases). Sequenced: peripheral blood. The TCR was taken from a woman aged 30 to 39 with COVID-19, enrolled during active disease. DNA for the CDR3: TGTGCCAGCAGTGAAGGACAGGCTCCGTGGCAGCAGTACTTC. It specifies CASSEGQAPWQQYF.